This T cell receptor (beta chain) came from a study of shared clonotypes between healthy human individuals. Study outcomes and limitations: Among donors, sharing of clonotypes was expected to be affected by sequencing depth.

In the sorted-subset replicate PCRs, roughly 210 ng DNA, 30,000 or so T cell genomes, was used. In the original workflow: Filtering of immunoSEQ junctional sequences could not match full-length read filtering. Libraries were prepared by immunoSEQ multiplex PCR; TCRdb keeps only in-frame clonotypes and omits some of them. The V and J calls and clone size are taken from that table; D and trimming were inferred from the DNA. The profile covers over a million clones, with around 82% appearing a single time and approximately 0.56% taken by the ten largest. Healthy and HIV-negative, the adult donors had no recent acute infections or vaccinations. As concerns this clone: What it binds is not known.

The germline CDR1 and CDR2 sequences are SGHDT and YYEEEE. Trimming took 0 bases from V and 10 from J; bases not matched to a gene: 4. The CDR3 sequence is 13 residues long. This TCR came from a man younger than 35 in good health. Some clones in this sample may be carry-over from other donors' samples. Source material: memory CD4+ T cells from PBMCs. Subset defined: CD45RA-negative fraction. This chain links TRBV5-6 with TRBJ2-1; 7 positions agree with TRBD2. The CDR3 here is CASSLVTSWEQFF. The DNA of the CDR3 is TGTGCCAGCAGCTTGGTGACTAGCTGGGAGCAGTTCTTC.